This T cell receptor (beta chain) was recovered during a study of blood T cell repertoires in COVID-19. About the research overall: Some COVID-19 samples were acute and others convalescent; all came from the United States, Italy and Spain.

Sequencing was performed with immunoSEQ multiplex PCR; in TCRdb, only in-frame clones are kept and a portion is missing. The repertoire holds about 140,000 clones, around 82% seen once, with 8% in the top ten. V gave up 0 bases and J gave up 4 bases; unmatched junction bases: 6. The CDR3 totals 16 residues. Germline V gives CDR1 MGHRA, CDR2 YSYEKL. J is TRBJ2-7 and V is TRBV4-1; TRBD1 agrees at 10 bases. The sequence was obtained from a human donor in a cohort sampled during active COVID-19. Sequenced material: peripheral blood. CDR3 bases: TGCGCCAGCAGCCAAGAGACGGGGGACAGGGGTTACGAGCAGTACTTC. Protein: CASSQETGDRGYEQYF.